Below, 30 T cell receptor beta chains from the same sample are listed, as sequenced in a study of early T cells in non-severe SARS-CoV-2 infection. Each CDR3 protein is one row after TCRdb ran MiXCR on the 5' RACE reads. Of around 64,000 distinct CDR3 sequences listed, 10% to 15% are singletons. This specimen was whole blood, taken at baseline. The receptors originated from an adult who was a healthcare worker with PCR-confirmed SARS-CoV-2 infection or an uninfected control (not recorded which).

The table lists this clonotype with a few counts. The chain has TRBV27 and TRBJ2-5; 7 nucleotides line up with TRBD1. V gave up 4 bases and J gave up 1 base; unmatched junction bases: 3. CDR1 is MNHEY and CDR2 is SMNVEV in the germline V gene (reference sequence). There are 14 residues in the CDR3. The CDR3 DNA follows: TGTGCCAGCAGTTCCGGGGACAGCCAAGAGACCCAGTACTTC. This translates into CASSSGDSQETQYF.

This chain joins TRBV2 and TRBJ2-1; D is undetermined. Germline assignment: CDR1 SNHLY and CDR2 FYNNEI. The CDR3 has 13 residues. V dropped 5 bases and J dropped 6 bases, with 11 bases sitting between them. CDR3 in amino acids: CASSYITFNEQFF. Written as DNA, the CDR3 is TGTGCCAGCAGTTATATTACTTTCAATGAGCAGTTCTTC. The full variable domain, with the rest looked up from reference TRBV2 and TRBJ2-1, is EPEVTQTPSHQVTQMGQEVILRCVPISNHLYFYWYRQILGQKVEFLVSFYNNEISEKSEIFDDQFSVERPDGSNFTLKIRSTKLEDSAMYFCASSYITFNEQFFGPGTRLTVL.

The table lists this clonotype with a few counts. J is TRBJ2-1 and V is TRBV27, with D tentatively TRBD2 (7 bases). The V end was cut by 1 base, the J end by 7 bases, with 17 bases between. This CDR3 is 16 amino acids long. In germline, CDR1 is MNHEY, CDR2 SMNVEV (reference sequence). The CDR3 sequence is CASSLWRGPSLNEQFF. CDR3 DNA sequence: TGTGCCAGCAGTTTATGGCGGGGGCCATCTTTAAATGAGCAGTTCTTC.

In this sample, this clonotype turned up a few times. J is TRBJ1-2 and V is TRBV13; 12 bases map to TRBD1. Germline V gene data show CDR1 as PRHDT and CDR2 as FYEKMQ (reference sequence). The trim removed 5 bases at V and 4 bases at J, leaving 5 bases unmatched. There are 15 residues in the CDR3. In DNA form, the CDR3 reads TGTGCCAGCAGCCCTGGGACAGGGGGCGTCTATGGCTACACCTTC. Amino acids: CASSPGTGGVYGYTF.

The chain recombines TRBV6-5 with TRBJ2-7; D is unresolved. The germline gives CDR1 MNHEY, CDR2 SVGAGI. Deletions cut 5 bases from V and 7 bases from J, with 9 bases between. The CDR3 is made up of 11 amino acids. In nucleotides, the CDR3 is TGTGCCAGCAGTAACCGCCGGGAGCAGTACTTC. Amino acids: CASSNRREQYF.

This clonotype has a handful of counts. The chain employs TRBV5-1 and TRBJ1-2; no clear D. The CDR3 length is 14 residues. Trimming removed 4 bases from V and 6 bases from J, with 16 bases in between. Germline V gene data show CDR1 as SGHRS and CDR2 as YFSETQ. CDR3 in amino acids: CASSAGRPPDGYTF. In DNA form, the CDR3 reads TGCGCCAGCAGCGCCGGGCGGCCCCCTGATGGCTACACCTTC.

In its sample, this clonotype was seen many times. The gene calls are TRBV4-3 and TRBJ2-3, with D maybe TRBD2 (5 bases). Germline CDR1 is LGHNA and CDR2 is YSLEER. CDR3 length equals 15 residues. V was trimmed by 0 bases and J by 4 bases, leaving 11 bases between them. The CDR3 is CASSQEGSRADTQYF. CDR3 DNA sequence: TGCGCCAGCAGCCAAGAGGGGAGTAGAGCAGATACGCAGTATTTT.

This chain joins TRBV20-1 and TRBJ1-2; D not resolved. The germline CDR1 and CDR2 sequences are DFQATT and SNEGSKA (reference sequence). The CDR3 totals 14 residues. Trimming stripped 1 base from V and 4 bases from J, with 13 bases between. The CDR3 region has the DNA TGCAGTGCTAGAGTGGTGGGCGCCGGCTATGGCTACACCTTC. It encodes CSARVVGAGYGYTF.

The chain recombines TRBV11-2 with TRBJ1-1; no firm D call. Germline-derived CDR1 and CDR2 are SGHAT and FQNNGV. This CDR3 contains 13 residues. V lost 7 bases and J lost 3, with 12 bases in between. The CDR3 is CASTSGSHTEAFF. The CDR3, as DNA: TGTGCCAGCACCTCGGGGAGTCACACTGAAGCTTTCTTT.

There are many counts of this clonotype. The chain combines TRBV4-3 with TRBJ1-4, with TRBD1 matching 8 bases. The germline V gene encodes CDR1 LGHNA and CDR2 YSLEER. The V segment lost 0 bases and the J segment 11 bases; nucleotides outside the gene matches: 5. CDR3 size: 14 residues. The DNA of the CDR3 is TGCGCCAGCAGCCAAGATCGGACAGGGCCGAAACTGTTTTTT. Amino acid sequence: CASSQDRTGPKLFF.

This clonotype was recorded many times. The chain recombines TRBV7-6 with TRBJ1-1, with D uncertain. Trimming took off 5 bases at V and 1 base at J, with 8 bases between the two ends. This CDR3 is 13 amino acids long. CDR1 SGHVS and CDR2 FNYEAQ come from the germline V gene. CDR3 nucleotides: TGTGCCAGCAGCCTGACACGGAACACTGAAGCTTTCTTT. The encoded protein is CASSLTRNTEAFF.

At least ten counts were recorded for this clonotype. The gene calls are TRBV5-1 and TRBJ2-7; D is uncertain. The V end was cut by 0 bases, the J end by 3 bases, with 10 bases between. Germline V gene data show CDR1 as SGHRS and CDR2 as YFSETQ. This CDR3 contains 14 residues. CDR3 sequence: CASSLDRTNYEQYF. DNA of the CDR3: TGCGCCAGCAGCTTGGATAGGACCAACTACGAGCAGTACTTC.

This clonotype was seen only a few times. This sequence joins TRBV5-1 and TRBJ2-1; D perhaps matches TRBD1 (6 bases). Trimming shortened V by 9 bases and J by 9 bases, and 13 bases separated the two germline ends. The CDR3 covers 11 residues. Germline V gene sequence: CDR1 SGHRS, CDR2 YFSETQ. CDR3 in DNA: TGCGCCATTACAACAGGGACTGAGCAGTTCTTC. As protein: CAITTGTEQFF.

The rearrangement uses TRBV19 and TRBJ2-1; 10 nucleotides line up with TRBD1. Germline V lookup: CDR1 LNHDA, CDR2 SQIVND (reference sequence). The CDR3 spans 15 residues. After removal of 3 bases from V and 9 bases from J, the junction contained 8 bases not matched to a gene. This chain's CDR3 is CASSIRDRGVREQFF. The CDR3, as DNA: TGTGCCAGTAGTATCCGGGACAGGGGTGTTCGTGAGCAGTTCTTC.

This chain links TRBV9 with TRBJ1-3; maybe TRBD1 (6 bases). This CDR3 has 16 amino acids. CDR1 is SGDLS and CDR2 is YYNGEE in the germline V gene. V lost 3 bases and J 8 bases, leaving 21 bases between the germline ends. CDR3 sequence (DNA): TGTGCCAGCAGCGAGAGAGGGACACGGCGAGGAGACACCATATATTTT. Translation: CASSERGTRRGDTIYF.

CDR3 sequence: CASDTANTEAFF. The DNA for the CDR3 is TGTGCCAGCGATACAGCGAACACTGAAGCTTTCTTT. The chain recombines TRBV28 with TRBJ1-1, with no clear D. The germline V and J ends were trimmed by 8 bases and 1 base, with 8 bases remaining between them. CDR3 length: 12 residues. Germline-derived CDR1 and CDR2 are MDHEN and SYDVKM.

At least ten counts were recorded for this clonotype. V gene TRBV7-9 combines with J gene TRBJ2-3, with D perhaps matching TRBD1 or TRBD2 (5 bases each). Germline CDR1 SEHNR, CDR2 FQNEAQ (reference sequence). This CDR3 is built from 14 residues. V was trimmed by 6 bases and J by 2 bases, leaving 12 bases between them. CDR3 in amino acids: CASRSPGPTDTQYF. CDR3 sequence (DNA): TGTGCCAGCAGGTCTCCGGGGCCCACAGATACGCAGTATTTT. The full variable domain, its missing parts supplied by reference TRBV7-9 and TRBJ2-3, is DTGVSQNPRHKITKRGQNVTFRCDPISEHNRLYWYRQTLGQGPEFLTYFQNEAQLEKSRLLSDRFSAERPKGSFSTLEIQRTEQGDSAMYLCASRSPGPTDTQYFGPGTRLTVL.

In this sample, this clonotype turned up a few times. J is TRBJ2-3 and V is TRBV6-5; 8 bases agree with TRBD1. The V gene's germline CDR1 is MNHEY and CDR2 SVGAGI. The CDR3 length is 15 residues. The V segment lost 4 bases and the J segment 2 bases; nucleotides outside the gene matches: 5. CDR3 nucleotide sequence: TGTGCCAGCAGTTCTGGACAGGGCATCACAGATACGCAGTATTTT. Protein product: CASSSGQGITDTQYF.

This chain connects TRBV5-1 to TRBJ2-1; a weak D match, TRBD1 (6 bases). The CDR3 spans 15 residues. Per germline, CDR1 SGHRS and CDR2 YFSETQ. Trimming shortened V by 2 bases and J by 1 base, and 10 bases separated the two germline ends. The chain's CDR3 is CASSFGQPSYNEQFF. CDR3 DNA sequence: TGCGCCAGCAGCTTCGGACAGCCTTCCTACAATGAGCAGTTCTTC.

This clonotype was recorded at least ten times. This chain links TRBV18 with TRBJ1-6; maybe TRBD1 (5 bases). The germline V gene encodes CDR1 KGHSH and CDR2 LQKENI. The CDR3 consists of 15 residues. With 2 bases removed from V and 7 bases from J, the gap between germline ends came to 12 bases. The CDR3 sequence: CASSPRGVENSPLHF. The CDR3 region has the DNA TGTGCCAGCTCACCAAGAGGGGTCGAGAATTCACCCCTCCACTTT.

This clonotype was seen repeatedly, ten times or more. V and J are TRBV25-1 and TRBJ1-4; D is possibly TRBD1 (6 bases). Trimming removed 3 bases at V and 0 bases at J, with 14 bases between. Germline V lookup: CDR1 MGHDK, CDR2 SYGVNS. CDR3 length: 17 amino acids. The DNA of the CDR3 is TGTGCCAGCAGTGAGCGGGACACAAAAGCAACTAATGAAAAACTGTTTTTT. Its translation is CASSERDTKATNEKLFF. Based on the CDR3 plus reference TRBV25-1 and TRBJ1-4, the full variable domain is EADIYQTPRYLVIGTGKKITLECSQTMGHDKMYWYQQDPGMELHLIHYSYGVNSTEKGDLSSESTVSRIRTEHFPLTLESARPSHTSQYLCASSERDTKATNEKLFFGSGTQLSVL.

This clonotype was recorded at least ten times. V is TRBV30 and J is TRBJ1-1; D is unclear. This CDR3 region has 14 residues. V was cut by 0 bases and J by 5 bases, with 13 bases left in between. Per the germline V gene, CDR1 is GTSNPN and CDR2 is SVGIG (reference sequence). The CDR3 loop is CAWSVEGRETEAFF. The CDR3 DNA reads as TGTGCCTGGAGTGTAGAGGGAAGGGAAACTGAAGCTTTCTTT.

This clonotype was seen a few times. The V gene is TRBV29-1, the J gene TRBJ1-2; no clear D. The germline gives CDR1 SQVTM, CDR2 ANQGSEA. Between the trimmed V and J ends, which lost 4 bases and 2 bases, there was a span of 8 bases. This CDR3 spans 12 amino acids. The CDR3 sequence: CSVVPPNYGYTF. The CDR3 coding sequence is TGCAGCGTTGTACCACCAAACTATGGCTACACCTTC. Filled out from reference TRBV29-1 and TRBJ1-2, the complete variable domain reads SAVISQKPSRDICQRGTSLTIQCQVDSQVTMMFWYRQQPGQSLTLIATANQGSEATYESGFVIDKFPISRPNLTFSTLTVSNMSPEDSSIYLCSVVPPNYGYTFGSGTRLTVV.

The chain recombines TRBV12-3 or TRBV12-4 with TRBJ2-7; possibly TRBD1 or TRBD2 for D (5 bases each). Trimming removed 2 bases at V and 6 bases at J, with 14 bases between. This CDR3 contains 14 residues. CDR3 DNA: TGTGCCAGCAGTTTAAGGGACGCCTTCGCCGAGCAGTACTTC. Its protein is CASSLRDAFAEQYF.

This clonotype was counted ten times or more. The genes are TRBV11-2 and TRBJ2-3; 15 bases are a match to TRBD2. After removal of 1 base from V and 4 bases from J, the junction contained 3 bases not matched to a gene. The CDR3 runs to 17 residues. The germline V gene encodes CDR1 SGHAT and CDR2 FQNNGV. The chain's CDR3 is CASSLVGLAGGSDTQYF. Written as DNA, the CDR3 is TGTGCCAGCAGCTTAGTGGGACTAGCGGGAGGCTCAGATACGCAGTATTTT.

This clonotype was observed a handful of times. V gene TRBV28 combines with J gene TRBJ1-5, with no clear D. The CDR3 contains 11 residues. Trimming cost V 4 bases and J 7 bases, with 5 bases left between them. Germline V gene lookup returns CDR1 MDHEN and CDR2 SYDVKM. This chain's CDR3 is CASSYKQPQHF. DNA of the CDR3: TGTGCCAGCAGTTATAAACAGCCCCAGCATTTT.

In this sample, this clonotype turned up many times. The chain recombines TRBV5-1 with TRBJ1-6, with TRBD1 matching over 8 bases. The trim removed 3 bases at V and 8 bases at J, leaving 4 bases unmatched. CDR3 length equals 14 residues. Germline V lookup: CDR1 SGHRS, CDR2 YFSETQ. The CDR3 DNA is TGCGCCAGCAGCTCGGACAGGGTGTATTCACCCCTCCACTTT. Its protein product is CASSSDRVYSPLHF.

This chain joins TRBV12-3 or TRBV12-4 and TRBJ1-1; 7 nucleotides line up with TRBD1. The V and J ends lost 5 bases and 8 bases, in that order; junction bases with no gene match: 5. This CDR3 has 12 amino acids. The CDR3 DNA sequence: TGTGCCAGCAGTCTCAAGACAGGGGAAGCTTTCTTT. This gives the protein CASSLKTGEAFF.

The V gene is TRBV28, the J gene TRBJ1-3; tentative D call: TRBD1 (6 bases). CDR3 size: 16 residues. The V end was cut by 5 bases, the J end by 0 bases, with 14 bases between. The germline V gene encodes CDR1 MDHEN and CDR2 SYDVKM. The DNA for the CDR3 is TGTGCCAGCAGTCATTTCACAGGGATCTCTGGAAACACCATATATTTT. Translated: CASSHFTGISGNTIYF.

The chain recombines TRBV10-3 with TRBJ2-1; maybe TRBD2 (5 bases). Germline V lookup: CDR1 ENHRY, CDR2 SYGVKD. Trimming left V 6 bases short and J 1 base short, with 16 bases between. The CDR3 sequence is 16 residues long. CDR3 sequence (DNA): TGTGCCATCAGATCACTAGAGGAAGGTTCCTACAATGAGCAGTTCTTC. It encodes CAIRSLEEGSYNEQFF.